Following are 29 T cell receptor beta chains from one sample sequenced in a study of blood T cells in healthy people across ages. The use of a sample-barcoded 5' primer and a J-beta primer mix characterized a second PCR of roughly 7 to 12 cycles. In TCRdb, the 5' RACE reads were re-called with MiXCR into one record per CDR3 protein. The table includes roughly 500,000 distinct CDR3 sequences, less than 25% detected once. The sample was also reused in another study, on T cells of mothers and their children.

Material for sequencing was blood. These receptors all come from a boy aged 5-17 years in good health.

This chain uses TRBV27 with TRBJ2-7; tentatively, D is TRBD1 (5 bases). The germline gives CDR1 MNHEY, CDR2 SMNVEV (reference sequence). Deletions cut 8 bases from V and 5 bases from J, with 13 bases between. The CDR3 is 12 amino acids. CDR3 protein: CASGFWGHEQYF. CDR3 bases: TGTGCCAGCGGATTTTGGGGCCACGAGCAGTACTTC.

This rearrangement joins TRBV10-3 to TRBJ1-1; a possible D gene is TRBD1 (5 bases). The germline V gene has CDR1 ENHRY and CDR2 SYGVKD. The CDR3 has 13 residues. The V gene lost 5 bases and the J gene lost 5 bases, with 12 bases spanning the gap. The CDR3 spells CAISQGGQTEAFF. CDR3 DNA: TGTGCCATCAGTCAGGGAGGTCAGACTGAAGCTTTCTTT.

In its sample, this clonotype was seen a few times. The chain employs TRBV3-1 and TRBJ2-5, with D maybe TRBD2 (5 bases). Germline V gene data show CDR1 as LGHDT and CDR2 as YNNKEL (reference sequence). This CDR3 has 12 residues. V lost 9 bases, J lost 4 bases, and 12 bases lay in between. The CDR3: CASKAGGETQYF. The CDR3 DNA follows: TGTGCCAGTAAGGCAGGAGGAGAGACCCAGTACTTC.

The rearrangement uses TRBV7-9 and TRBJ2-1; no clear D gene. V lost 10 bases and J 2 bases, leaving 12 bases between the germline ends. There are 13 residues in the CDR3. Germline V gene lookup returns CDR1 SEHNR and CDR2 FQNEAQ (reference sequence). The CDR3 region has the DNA TGTGCCACCCGGAGTAACCCCTACAATGAGCAGTTCTTC. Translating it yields CATRSNPYNEQFF.

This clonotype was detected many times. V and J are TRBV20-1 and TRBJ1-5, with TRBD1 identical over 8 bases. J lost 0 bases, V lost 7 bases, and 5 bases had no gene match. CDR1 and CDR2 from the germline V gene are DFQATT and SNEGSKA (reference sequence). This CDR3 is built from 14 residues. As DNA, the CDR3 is TGCAGTGTCCGGACAGGGCATAGCAATCAGCCCCAGCATTTT. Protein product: CSVRTGHSNQPQHF.

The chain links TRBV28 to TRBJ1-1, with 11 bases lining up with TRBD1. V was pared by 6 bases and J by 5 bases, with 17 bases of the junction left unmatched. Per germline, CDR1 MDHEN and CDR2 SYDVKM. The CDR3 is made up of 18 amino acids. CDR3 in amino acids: CASSSIRGGTGGRTEAFF. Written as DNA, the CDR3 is TGTGCCAGCAGCTCCATCCGGGGGGGGACAGGGGGTCGGACTGAAGCTTTCTTT.

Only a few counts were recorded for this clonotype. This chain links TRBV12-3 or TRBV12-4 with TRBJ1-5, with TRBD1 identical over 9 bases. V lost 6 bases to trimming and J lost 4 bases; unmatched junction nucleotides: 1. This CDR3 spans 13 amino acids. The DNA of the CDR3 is TGTGCCAGCAGGGGGACAGGGAATCAGCCCCAGCATTTT. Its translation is CASRGTGNQPQHF.

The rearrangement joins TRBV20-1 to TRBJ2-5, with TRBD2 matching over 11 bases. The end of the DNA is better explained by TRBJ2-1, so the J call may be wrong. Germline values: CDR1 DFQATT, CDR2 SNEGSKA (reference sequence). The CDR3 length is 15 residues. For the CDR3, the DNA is TGCAGTGCCAGGAGTAGCGGGGGGGGGGTTGGTGAGCAGTTCTTC. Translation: CSARSSGGGVGEQFF.

The CDR3 nucleotides read TGCGCCAGCAGCCAAAGGACAGGGGTAGATACGCAGTATTTT. It codes for CASSQRTGVDTQYF. The chain joins TRBV5-1 to TRBJ2-3; 9 nucleotides match TRBD1. V shed 4 bases and J 5 bases; nucleotides not matched to a gene: 5. Germline assignment: CDR1 SGHRS and CDR2 YFSETQ. The CDR3 is 14 amino acids.

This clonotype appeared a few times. This chain's CDR3 is CSARVSSRGDEQFF. In DNA form, the CDR3 reads TGCAGTGCTAGAGTGTCTAGTCGGGGGGATGAGCAGTTCTTC. V is TRBV20-1 and J is TRBJ2-5, with 7 bases that match TRBD2. The J call may be faulty, since TRBJ2-1 better matches the DNA end. This CDR3 spans 14 amino acids. CDR1 is DFQATT and CDR2 is SNEGSKA in the germline V gene (reference sequence).

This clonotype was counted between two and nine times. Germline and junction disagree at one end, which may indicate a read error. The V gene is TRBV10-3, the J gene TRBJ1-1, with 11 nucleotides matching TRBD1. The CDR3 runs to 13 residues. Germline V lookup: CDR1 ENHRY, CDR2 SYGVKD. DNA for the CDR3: TGCGCCATCAGCCGGACAGGGGGCTCTGAAGCTTTCTTT. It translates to CAISRTGGSEAFF.

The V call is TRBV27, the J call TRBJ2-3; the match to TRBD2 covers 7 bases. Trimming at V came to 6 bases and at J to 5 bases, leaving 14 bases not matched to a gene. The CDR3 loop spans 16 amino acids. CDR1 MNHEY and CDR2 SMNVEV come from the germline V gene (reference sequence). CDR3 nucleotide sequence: TGTGCCAGCAGCCTATCAGCGGGACCAGGCAAAGATACGCAGTATTTT. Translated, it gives CASSLSAGPGKDTQYF.

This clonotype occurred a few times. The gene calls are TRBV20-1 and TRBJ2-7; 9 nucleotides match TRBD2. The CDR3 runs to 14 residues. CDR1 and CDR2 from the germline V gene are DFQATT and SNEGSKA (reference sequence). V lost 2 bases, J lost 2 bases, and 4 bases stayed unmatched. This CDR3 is CSARPSGATYEQYF. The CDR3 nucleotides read TGCAGTGCTAGACCTAGCGGGGCCACCTACGAGCAGTACTTC.

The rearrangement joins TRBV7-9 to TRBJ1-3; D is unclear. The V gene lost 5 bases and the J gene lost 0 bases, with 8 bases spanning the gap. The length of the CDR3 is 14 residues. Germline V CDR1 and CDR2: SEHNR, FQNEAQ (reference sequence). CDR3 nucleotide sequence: TGTGCCAGCAGCCTGGATCTCTCTGGAAACACCATATATTTT. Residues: CASSLDLSGNTIYF.

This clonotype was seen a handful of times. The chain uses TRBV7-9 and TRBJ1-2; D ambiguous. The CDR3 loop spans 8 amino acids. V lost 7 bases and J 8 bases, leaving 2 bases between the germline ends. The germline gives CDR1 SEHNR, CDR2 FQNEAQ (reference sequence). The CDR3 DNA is TGTGCCAGCAACGGCTACACCTTC. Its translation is CASNGYTF. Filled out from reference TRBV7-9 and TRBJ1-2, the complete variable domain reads DTGVSQNPRHKITKRGQNVTFRCDPISEHNRLYWYRQTLGQGPEFLTYFQNEAQLEKSRLLSDRFSAERPKGSFSTLEIQRTEQGDSAMYLCASNGYTFGSGTRLTVV.

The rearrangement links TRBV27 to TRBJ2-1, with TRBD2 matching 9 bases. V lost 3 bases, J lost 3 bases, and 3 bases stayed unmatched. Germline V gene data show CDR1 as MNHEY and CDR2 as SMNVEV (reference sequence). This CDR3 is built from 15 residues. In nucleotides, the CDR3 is TGTGCCAGCAGTTTTAGGACTAGCGTCTACAATGAGCAGTTCTTC. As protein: CASSFRTSVYNEQFF.

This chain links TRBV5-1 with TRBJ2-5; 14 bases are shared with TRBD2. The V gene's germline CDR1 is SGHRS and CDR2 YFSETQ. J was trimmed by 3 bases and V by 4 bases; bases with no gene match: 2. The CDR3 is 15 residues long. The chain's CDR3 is CASSTGLAGEETQYF. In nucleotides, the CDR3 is TGCGCCAGCAGCACGGGACTAGCGGGAGAAGAGACCCAGTACTTC. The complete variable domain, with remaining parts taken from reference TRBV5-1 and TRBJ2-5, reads KAGVTQTPRYLIKTRGQQVTLSCSPISGHRSVSWYQQTPGQGLQFLFEYFSETQRNKGNFPGRFSGRQFSNSRSEMNVSTLELGDSALYLCASSTGLAGEETQYFGPGTRLLVL.

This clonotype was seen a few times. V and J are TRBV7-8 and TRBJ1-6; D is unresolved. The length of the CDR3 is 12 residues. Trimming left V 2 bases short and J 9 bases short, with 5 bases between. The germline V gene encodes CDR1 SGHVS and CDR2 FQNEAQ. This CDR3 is CASSLPGSPLHF. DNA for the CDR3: TGTGCCAGCAGCTTACCCGGTTCACCCCTCCACTTT. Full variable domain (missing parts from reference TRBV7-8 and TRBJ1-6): GAGVSQSPRYKVAKRGQDVALRCDPISGHVSLFWYQQALGQGPEFLTYFQNEAQLDKSGLPSDRFFAERPEGSVSTLKIQRTQQEDSAVYLCASSLPGSPLHFGNGTRLTVT.

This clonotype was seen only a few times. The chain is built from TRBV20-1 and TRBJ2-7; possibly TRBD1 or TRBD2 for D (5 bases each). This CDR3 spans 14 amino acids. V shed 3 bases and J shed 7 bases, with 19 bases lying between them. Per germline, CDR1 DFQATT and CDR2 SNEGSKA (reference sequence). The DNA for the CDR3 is TGCAGTGCTAGCCTCCGGGACGGCGTGGGGGAGCAGTACTTC. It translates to CSASLRDGVGEQYF.

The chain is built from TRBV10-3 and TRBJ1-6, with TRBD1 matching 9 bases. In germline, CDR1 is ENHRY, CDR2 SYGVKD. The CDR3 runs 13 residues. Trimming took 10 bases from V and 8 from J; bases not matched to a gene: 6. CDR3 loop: CASWTGDDSPLHF. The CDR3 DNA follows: TGTGCCAGCTGGACAGGGGACGATTCACCCCTCCACTTT.

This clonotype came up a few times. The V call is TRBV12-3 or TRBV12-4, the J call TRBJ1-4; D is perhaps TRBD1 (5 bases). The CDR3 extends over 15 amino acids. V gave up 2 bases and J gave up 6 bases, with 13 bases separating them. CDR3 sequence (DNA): TGTGCCAGCAGTTTAAAGGGCAGGGACGATGAAAAACTGTTTTTT. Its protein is CASSLKGRDDEKLFF.

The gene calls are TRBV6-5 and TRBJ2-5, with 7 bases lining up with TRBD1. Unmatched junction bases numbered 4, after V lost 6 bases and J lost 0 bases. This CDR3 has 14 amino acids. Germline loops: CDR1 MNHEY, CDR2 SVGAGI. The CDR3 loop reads CASRMGTDQETQYF. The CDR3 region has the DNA TGTGCCAGCAGGATGGGGACAGACCAAGAGACCCAGTACTTC.

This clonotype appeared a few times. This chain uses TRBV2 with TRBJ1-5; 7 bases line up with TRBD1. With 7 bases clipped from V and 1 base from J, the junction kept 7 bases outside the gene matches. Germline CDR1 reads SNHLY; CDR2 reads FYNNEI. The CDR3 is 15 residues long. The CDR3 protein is CASTSGGQSNQPQHF. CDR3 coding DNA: TGTGCCAGCACCTCAGGGGGTCAGAGCAATCAGCCCCAGCATTTT.

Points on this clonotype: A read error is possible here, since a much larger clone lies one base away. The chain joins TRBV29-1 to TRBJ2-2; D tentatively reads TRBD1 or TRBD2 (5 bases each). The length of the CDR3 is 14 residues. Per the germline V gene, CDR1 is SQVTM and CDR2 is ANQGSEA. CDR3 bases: TGCAGCGTGGCCGGGACGTCGAACACCGGGGAGCTGCTTTTT. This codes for CSVAGTSNTGELLF.

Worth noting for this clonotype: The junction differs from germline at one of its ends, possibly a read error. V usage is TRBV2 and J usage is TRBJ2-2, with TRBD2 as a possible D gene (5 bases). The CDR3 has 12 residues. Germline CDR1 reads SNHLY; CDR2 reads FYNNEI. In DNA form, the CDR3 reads TGTGCCAGCAGTGGGTTAACCGGGGAGCGGTTTTTT. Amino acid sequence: CASSGLTGERFF.

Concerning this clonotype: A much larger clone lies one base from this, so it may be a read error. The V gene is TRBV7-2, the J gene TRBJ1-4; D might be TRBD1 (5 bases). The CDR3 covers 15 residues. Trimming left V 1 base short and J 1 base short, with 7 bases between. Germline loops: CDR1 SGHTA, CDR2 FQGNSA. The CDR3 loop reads CASSLGGETNEKLFF. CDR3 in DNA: TGTGCCAGCAGCTTAGGAGGGGAAACTAATGAAAAACTGTTTTTT. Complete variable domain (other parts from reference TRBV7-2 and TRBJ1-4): GAGVSQSPSNKVTEKGKDVELRCDPISGHTALYWYRQSLGQGLEFLIYFQGNSAPDKSGLPSDRFSAERTGGSVSTLTIQRTQQEDSAVYLCASSLGGETNEKLFFGSGTQLSVL.

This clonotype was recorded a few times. This CDR3 is CAISDVGEAFF. The CDR3 DNA is TGTGCCATCAGTGACGTCGGCGAAGCTTTCTTT. This chain connects TRBV10-3 to TRBJ1-1; D remains unclear. Germline V gene lookup returns CDR1 ENHRY and CDR2 SYGVKD. This CDR3 region has 11 residues. Trimming removed 3 bases at V and 8 bases at J, with 7 bases between.

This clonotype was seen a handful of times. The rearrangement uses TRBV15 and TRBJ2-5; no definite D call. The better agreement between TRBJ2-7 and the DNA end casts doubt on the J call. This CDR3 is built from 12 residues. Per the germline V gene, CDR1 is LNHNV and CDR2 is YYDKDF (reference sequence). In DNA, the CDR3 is TGTGCCACCAGCAGAGGGGAAAGCGAGCAGTACTTC. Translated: CATSRGESEQYF.

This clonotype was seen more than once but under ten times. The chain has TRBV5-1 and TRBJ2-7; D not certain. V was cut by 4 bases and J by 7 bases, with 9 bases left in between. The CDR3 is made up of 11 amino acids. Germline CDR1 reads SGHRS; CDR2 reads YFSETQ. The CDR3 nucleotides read TGCGCCAGCAGCGATCTGAGGGAGCAGTACTTC. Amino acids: CASSDLREQYF.